This T cell receptor (beta chain) came from a study of a mutant IDH1 vaccine in newly diagnosed glioma. Whole-study context: The first vaccination came 4-6 weeks after radiotherapy alone, or with temozolomide cycles. In the visit schedule, V12 fell in week 35, while V13 fell in week 47. A roughly 62% male, approximately 38% female split and a mean age of about 40 years characterized treated patients. Pretreatment consisted of radiotherapy, temozolomide, or both, with most receiving both.

The CDR3 contains 14 residues. V was pared by 1 base and J by 6 bases, with 8 bases of the junction left unmatched. Germline V lookup: CDR1 GTSNPN, CDR2 SVGIG (reference sequence). Notes on this clone: Its antigen remains unknown.

Time point in this sample: week 35, safety follow-up. Doses consisted of 300 ug of mutant IDH1 20-mer peptide each, paired with topical imiquimod. Assay used: immunoSEQ multiplex PCR; TCRdb lists only in-frame clones, some missing. This sample carries about 54,000 clones, under 90% of them seen once, and the ten largest clones take roughly 4%. The sample was PBMCs, taken from a glioma patient whose treatment included an IDH1 peptide vaccine. V and J are TRBV30 and TRBJ2-7, with TRBD2 identical over 8 bases. The clonotype originates from a woman aged 18-30 years with glioma. This CDR3 is CAWSAGTSQSEQYF. The DNA for the CDR3 is TGTGCCTGGAGTGCGGGGACTAGTCAGAGCGAGCAGTACTTC. Filled out from reference TRBV30 and TRBJ2-7, the complete variable domain reads SQTIHQWPATLVQPVGSPLSLECTVEGTSNPNLYWYRQAAGRGLQLLFYSVGIGQISSEVPQNLSASRPQDRQFILSSKKLLLSDSGFYLCAWSAGTSQSEQYFGPGTRLTVT.